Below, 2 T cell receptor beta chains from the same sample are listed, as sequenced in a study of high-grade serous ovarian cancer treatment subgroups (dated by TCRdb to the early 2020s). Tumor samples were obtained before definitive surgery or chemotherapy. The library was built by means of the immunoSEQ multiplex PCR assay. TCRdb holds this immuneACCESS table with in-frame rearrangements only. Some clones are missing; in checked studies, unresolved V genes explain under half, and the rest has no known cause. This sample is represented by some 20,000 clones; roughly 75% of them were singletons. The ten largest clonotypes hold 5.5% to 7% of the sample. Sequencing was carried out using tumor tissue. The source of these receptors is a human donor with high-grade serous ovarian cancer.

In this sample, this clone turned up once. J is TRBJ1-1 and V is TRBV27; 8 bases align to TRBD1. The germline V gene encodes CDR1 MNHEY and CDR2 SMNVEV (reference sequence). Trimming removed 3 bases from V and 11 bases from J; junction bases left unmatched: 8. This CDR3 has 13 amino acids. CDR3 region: CASSFLGQASAFF. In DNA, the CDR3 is TGTGCCAGCAGTTTTCTGGGACAGGCGTCCGCTTTCTTT.

The CDR3 DNA sequence: TGTGCCAGCAGCAGGGGATTGCAGTTCTTC. Translation gives CASSRGLQFF. This chain connects TRBV21-1 to TRBJ2-1. TRBV21-1 has pseudogene status. This CDR3 has 10 residues.